The present T cell receptor beta chain was sequenced within a study of a mutant IDH1 vaccine in newly diagnosed glioma. Germline CDR1 is SGHTA and CDR2 is FQGNSA. Trimming cost V 5 bases and J 4 bases; bases outside gene matches: 9. This CDR3 spans 15 amino acids. The data were produced by immunoSEQ multiplex PCR, yet TCRdb's version contains in-frame clones alone and is incomplete. The sample holds some 120,000 clones, around 80% seen once. This clone was counted a single time. Its antigen is undetermined. Specified time point: week 11, during vaccination. A 20-mer mutant IDH1 peptide at 300 ug was injected subcutaneously with topical imiquimod.

The TCR sequence derives from a man aged 40-50 years with glioma. The chain couples TRBV7-2 to TRBJ2-7, with TRBD2 identical over 9 bases. The specimen comprised PBMCs, sampled from a glioma patient whose treatment included an IDH1 peptide vaccine. In DNA, the CDR3 is TGTGCCAGCAGCATCCATAGCGGGGGCTCGTACGAGCAGTACTTC. Its translation is CASSIHSGGSYEQYF.